The 18 T cell receptor beta chains listed next were all sequenced from one sample in a study of post-analysis software for immune sequencing data. These receptors' targets are unknown. Study-wide findings and caveats: Five or six TRBV segments, TRBV5-6, TRBV5-1 and TRBV20-1 among them, were found more frequent in patients than controls.

Researchers reported that TCR beta cDNA libraries carried unique molecular identifiers. A single record per CDR3 protein comes from TCRdb applying MiXCR to the PCR reads. Of approximately 460,000 distinct CDR3 sequences in the sample, approximately 45% are singletons; the top ten hold 12%. Sequencing input: blood. The receptor source for this set is a girl aged 5-17 years with multiple sclerosis.

This clonotype was observed a few times. The chain combines TRBV6-5 with TRBJ2-1; 14 bases map to TRBD2. This CDR3 comprises 17 residues. In germline, CDR1 is MNHEY, CDR2 SVGAGI. V shed 6 bases, J shed 8 bases, and the junction held 12 bases outside the gene matches. CDR3 sequence (DNA): TGTGCCAGCAGCTACGGGACTAGCGGGAGTTATTTTCATGAGCAGTTCTTC. The encoded protein is CASSYGTSGSYFHEQFF.

This clonotype has a single count. The chain recombines TRBV20-1 with TRBJ2-5; the match to TRBD2 covers 14 bases. V shed 6 bases and J 4 bases; nucleotides not matched to a gene: 7. Germline V lookup: CDR1 DFQATT, CDR2 SNEGSKA (reference sequence). The CDR3 sequence is 15 residues long. The CDR3 DNA reads TGCAGTGCAGGGACTAGCGGGAGTTACGGAGAGACCCAGTACTTC. It specifies CSAGTSGSYGETQYF.

The chain joins TRBV24-1 to TRBJ2-1, with TRBD2 matching 8 bases. Germline-derived CDR1 and CDR2 are KGHDR and SFDVKD. CDR3 length equals 13 residues. The V and J ends lost 6 bases and 7 bases, in that order; junction bases with no gene match: 4. CDR3 coding DNA: TGTGCCACCAGTATGCGGGAGGTTAATGAGCAGTTCTTC. The encoded protein is CATSMREVNEQFF.

This clonotype was counted only a few times. The chain carries TRBV10-3 and TRBJ1-5; tentatively, D is TRBD1 (5 bases). The V gene lost 3 bases and the J gene lost 2 bases, with 8 bases spanning the gap. Germline CDR1 ENHRY, CDR2 SYGVKD. The CDR3 has 14 amino acids. CDR3 bases: TGTGCCATCAGTGAACGAGGGGGCAATCAGCCCCAGCATTTT. It codes for CAISERGGNQPQHF.

This chain uses TRBV20-1 with TRBJ2-2, with D uncertain. There are 12 residues in the CDR3. Germline CDR1 DFQATT, CDR2 SNEGSKA (reference sequence). Trimming left V 6 bases short and J 9 bases short, with 14 bases between. The CDR3 reads CSAPDPLRELFF. The CDR3 DNA follows: TGCAGTGCACCGGACCCGTTACGGGAGCTGTTTTTT.

This rearrangement joins TRBV6-5 to TRBJ2-1; 13 bases fit TRBD2. This CDR3 region has 15 residues. Per germline, CDR1 MNHEY and CDR2 SVGAGI. J gave up 8 bases and V 6 bases, and 7 bases lay outside the gene matches. CDR3 residues: CASSWTSGSLDEQFF. CDR3 bases: TGTGCCAGCAGCTGGACTAGCGGGAGTTTGGATGAGCAGTTCTTC.

This clonotype was found a few times. The rearrangement links TRBV29-1 to TRBJ2-3, with D possibly TRBD2 on 6 matching bases. Trimming stripped 4 bases from V and 4 bases from J, with 6 bases between. Germline CDR1 SQVTM, CDR2 ANQGSEA. The CDR3 extends over 11 amino acids. The CDR3 is CSVGRADTQYF. DNA for the CDR3: TGCAGCGTTGGGAGGGCAGATACGCAGTATTTT.

The CDR3 DNA reads as TGCAGTGCGGCAACTCGACACCTCCTGGGCACAGATACGCAGTATTTT. This gives the protein CSAATRHLLGTDTQYF. The chain uses TRBV20-1 and TRBJ2-3; no reliable D call. CDR3 length: 16 amino acids. Trimming cost V 6 bases and J 1 base, with 20 bases left between them. The germline V gene has CDR1 DFQATT and CDR2 SNEGSKA (reference sequence).

The J gene is TRBJ2-6, the V gene TRBV27, with unresolved D. Germline lookup yields CDR1 MNHEY and CDR2 SMNVEV (reference sequence). This CDR3 is 14 amino acids long. Between the trimmed V and J ends, which lost 3 bases and 2 bases, there was a span of 5 bases. Written as DNA, the CDR3 is TGTGCCAGCAGTTTTTTCGCTGGGGCCAACGTCCTGACTTTC. Translating gives CASSFFAGANVLTF.

The chain uses TRBV28 and TRBJ2-1, with D tentatively TRBD1 or TRBD2 (5 bases each). With 11 bases removed from V and 5 bases from J, the gap between germline ends came to 13 bases. The CDR3 consists of 12 residues. Germline V gene sequence: CDR1 MDHEN, CDR2 SYDVKM. The CDR3 is CAGGNTHNEQFF. For the CDR3, the DNA is TGTGCCGGGGGTAACACACACAATGAGCAGTTCTTC.

This clonotype was seen more than once but under ten times. The chain links TRBV7-2 to TRBJ2-1; D ambiguous. Between the trimmed V and J ends, which lost 1 base and 7 bases, there was a span of 11 bases. Germline V gene lookup returns CDR1 SGHTA and CDR2 FQGNSA. The CDR3 is 14 amino acids. This CDR3 reads CASSLGWGWNEQFF. CDR3 bases: TGTGCCAGCAGCTTAGGTTGGGGTTGGAATGAGCAGTTCTTC. Based on the CDR3 plus reference TRBV7-2 and TRBJ2-1, the full variable domain is GAGVSQSPSNKVTEKGKDVELRCDPISGHTALYWYRQSLGQGLEFLIYFQGNSAPDKSGLPSDRFSAERTGGSVSTLTIQRTQQEDSAVYLCASSLGWGWNEQFFGPGTRLTVL.

This clonotype was seen at least ten times. The junction departs from germline at one end; a sequencing error may be responsible. The CDR3 nucleotides read TGCGCCAGCAGCTCGGGACAGGGGTCCTATGGCTACACCTTC. It is translated as CASSSGQGSYGYTF. V gene TRBV12-3 or TRBV12-4 combines with J gene TRBJ1-2; TRBD1 aligns across 10 bases. The CDR3 has 14 residues.

The CDR3 DNA is TGTGCCAGCAAGGCAGGGAGGCATGATCAGCCCCAGCATTTT. Its translation is CASKAGRHDQPQHF. The chain joins TRBV28 to TRBJ1-5; tentative D call: TRBD1 (5 bases). Deletions cut 7 bases from V and 5 bases from J, with 15 bases between. CDR3 length: 14 residues. Germline V CDR1 and CDR2: MDHEN, SYDVKM. The full variable domain, completed using reference TRBV28 and TRBJ1-5, is DVKVTQSSRYLVKRTGEKVFLECVQDMDHENMFWYRQDPGLGLRLIYFSYDVKMKEKGDIPEGYSVSREKKERFSLILESASTNQTSMYLCASKAGRHDQPQHFGDGTRLSIL.

The gene calls are TRBV28 and TRBJ1-2; 9 nucleotides match TRBD1. Germline V gene lookup returns CDR1 MDHEN and CDR2 SYDVKM. This CDR3 spans 14 amino acids. The V and J ends lost 6 bases and 4 bases, in that order; junction bases with no gene match: 6. The CDR3, as DNA: TGTGCCAGCAGCGGACAGGGGAAGAGCTATGGCTACACCTTC. Its protein is CASSGQGKSYGYTF.

The rearrangement joins TRBV7-3 to TRBJ2-1; D may be TRBD1 (5 bases). Trimming shortened V by 5 bases and J by 5 bases, and 10 bases separated the two germline ends. The CDR3 consists of 13 residues. CDR1 and CDR2 (germline): SGHTA, FQGTGA. The CDR3 sequence: CASSMTVNNEQFF. CDR3 sequence (DNA): TGTGCCAGCAGCATGACAGTTAACAATGAGCAGTTCTTC.

Only one count was recorded for this clonotype. This chain uses TRBV6-2 or TRBV6-3 with TRBJ2-3; 11 bases are shared with TRBD2. With 8 bases clipped from V and 4 bases from J, the junction kept 14 bases outside the gene matches. This CDR3 is 17 amino acids long. The germline V gene encodes CDR1 MNHEY and CDR2 SVGEGT. The CDR3 region has the DNA TGTGCCAGCCGTACCCAAACTAGCGGGAGTATCGCAGATACGCAGTATTTT. Its translation: CASRTQTSGSIADTQYF.

There are a few counts of this clonotype. The rearrangement links TRBV6-5 to TRBJ2-3, with D uncertain. Trimming pared 0 bases from V and 2 bases from J, leaving 6 bases between. The CDR3 runs 14 residues. Germline CDR1 is MNHEY and CDR2 is SVGAGI. This chain's CDR3 is CASSYSAFTDTQYF. DNA for the CDR3: TGTGCCAGCAGTTACTCGGCTTTCACAGATACGCAGTATTTT.

This clonotype came up a few times. This chain joins TRBV29-1 and TRBJ2-4; D is uncertain. V was clipped by 3 bases and J by 0 bases, with 9 bases between them. The CDR3 is 14 residues long. The germline CDR1 and CDR2 sequences are SQVTM and ANQGSEA. The DNA for the CDR3 is TGCAGCGTTGAGGCCGTGCTAGCCAAAAACATTCAGTACTTC. Protein sequence: CSVEAVLAKNIQYF. Combining the CDR3 with reference TRBV29-1 and TRBJ2-4 gives the whole variable domain SAVISQKPSRDICQRGTSLTIQCQVDSQVTMMFWYRQQPGQSLTLIATANQGSEATYESGFVIDKFPISRPNLTFSTLTVSNMSPEDSSIYLCSVEAVLAKNIQYFGAGTRLSVL.